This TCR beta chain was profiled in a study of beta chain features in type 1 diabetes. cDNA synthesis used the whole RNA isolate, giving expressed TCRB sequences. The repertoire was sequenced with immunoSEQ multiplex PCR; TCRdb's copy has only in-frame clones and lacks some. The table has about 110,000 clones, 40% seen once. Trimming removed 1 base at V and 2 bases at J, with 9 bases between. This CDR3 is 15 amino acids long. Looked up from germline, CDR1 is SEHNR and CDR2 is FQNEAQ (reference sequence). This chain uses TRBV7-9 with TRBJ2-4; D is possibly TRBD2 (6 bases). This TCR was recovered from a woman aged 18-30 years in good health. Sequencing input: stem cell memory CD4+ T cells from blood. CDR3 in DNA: TGTGCCAGCAGCTTAGGTGGGGGGACCAAAAACATTCAGTACTTC. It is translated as CASSLGGGTKNIQYF.